Listed below are T cell receptor beta chains from one sample, sequenced in a study of cytomegalovirus exposure and HLA in healthy donors. Assay: immunoSEQ multiplex PCR; the TCRdb copy retains only in-frame clones and omits some. Among 100,000 to 150,000 clones listed, around 74% were seen once. The sequenced material came from PBMCs. The receptors originated from a man aged 35-49 years in good health and CMV-seropositive. CDR3s include the opening cysteine and the closing phenylalanine or tryptophan. A D gene is named only where the DNA matches it firmly. Size is stated for part of the rows, as once, few or many counts, or as a class when the clone is expanded.

V gene: TRBV7-7; D gene: TRBD1; clone size: -; J gene: TRBJ2-1; CDR3 DNA: TGTGCCAGCAGCCCGTCGGGACAGGGGGCCCAGTTCTTC; CDR3 protein: CASSPSGQGAQFF
V gene: TRBV11-2; D gene: TRBD1; clone size: -; J gene: TRBJ1-1; CDR3 DNA: TGTGCCAGCAGCTCCTTTACAGGGGTTTCTGAAGCTTTCTTT; CDR3 protein: CASSSFTGVSEAFF
V gene: TRBV7-7; D gene: TRBD2; clone size: few; J gene: TRBJ2-7; CDR3 DNA: TGTGCTAGCAGCCCGGACAGACTAGCGGAGTACTACGAGCAGTACTTC; CDR3 protein: CASSPDRLAEYYEQYF
V gene: TRBV25-1; D gene: TRBD2; clone size: -; J gene: TRBJ2-1; CDR3 DNA: TGTGCCAGCAGTGGAGAGACTAGCGGGATCCCCAATGAGCAGTTCTTC; CDR3 protein: CASSGETSGIPNEQFF
V gene: TRBV11-2; D gene: -; clone size: -; J gene: TRBJ1-3; CDR3 DNA: TGTGCCAGCAGCTTAGTACTGGGGGCTCTGGGAAACACCATATATTTT; CDR3 protein: CASSLVLGALGNTIYF
V gene: TRBV10-3; D gene: TRBD2; clone size: -; J gene: TRBJ2-5; CDR3 DNA: TGTGCCATCAGGGGGGGGACTAGCGGGGAAGAGACCCAGTACTTC; CDR3 protein: CAIRGGTSGEETQYF
V gene: TRBV19; D gene: -; clone size: -; J gene: TRBJ1-5; CDR3 DNA: TGTGCCAGTAGTATAGTCCGACAGATATACAATCAGCCCCAGCATTTT; CDR3 protein: CASSIVRQIYNQPQHF
V gene: TRBV5-1; D gene: -; clone size: -; J gene: TRBJ2-3; CDR3 DNA: TGCGCCAGCAGCCAGTACGGGAGCACAGATACGCAGTATTTT; CDR3 protein: CASSQYGSTDTQYF
V gene: TRBV2; D gene: -; clone size: -; J gene: TRBJ1-5; CDR3 DNA: TGTGCCAGCAGTGAAGCTCCGTGGGGACATTTGGATCAGCCCCAGCATTTT; CDR3 protein: CASSEAPWGHLDQPQHF
V gene: TRBV7-9; D gene: TRBD1; clone size: -; J gene: TRBJ2-3; CDR3 DNA: TGTGCCAGCAGCCCCGGGACAGGGGTAAACACAGATACGCAGTATTTT; CDR3 protein: CASSPGTGVNTDTQYF
V gene: TRBV5-6; D gene: TRBD1; clone size: -; J gene: TRBJ2-7; CDR3 DNA: TGTGCCAGCAGCTTAGGGACAGGGTACGAGCAGTACTTC; CDR3 protein: CASSLGTGYEQYF
V gene: TRBV18; D gene: -; clone size: few; J gene: TRBJ2-7; CDR3 DNA: TGTGCCAGCTCCCTGAAGGAGGGCTACGAGCAGTACTTC; CDR3 protein: CASSLKEGYEQYF
V gene: TRBV7-9; D gene: -; clone size: -; J gene: TRBJ1-4; CDR3 DNA: TGTGCCAGCAGCTTAGGGGAGGGAGTTAATGAAAAACTGTTTTTT; CDR3 protein: CASSLGEGVNEKLFF
V gene: TRBV2; D gene: TRBD1; clone size: few; J gene: TRBJ1-2; CDR3 DNA: TGTGCCAGCAGCCCCGGACAGGGGCTCCATGGCTACACCTTC; CDR3 protein: CASSPGQGLHGYTF
V gene: TRBV5-1; D gene: TRBD1; clone size: -; J gene: TRBJ2-7; CDR3 DNA: TGCGCCAGCAGCTCTGACAGGGCTCGCGAGCAGTACTTC; CDR3 protein: CASSSDRAREQYF
V gene: TRBV27; D gene: TRBD2; clone size: -; J gene: TRBJ2-7; CDR3 DNA: TGTGCCAGCAGTTTCGCGGGACTAGGTGCCGAGCAGTACTTC; CDR3 protein: CASSFAGLGAEQYF
V gene: TRBV10-3; D gene: -; clone size: once; J gene: TRBJ2-2; CDR3 DNA: TGTGCCATCAGTGTGTCCCCGCCGGCCGGGGAGCTGTTTTTT; CDR3 protein: CAISVSPPAGELFF
V gene: TRBV6-1; D gene: -; clone size: -; J gene: TRBJ1-1; CDR3 DNA: TGTGCCAGCAGTGAAATGGGGGGGGCGGGGACTGAAGCTTTCTTT; CDR3 protein: CASSEMGGAGTEAFF
V gene: TRBV7-2; D gene: TRBD1; clone size: -; J gene: TRBJ1-2; CDR3 DNA: TGTGCCAGCAGCTTAGGACCAGGGACAGCCAACTATGGCTACACCTTC; CDR3 protein: CASSLGPGTANYGYTF
V gene: TRBV2; D gene: TRBD1; clone size: -; J gene: TRBJ2-4; CDR3 DNA: TGTGCCAGCAGTGCGGACAGGGCCAAAAACATTCAGTACTTC; CDR3 protein: CASSADRAKNIQYF
V gene: TRBV27; D gene: TRBD1; clone size: -; J gene: TRBJ2-5; CDR3 DNA: TGTGCCAGCAGTCTCCGCCGACAGGGGGGGGAGACCCAGTACTTC; CDR3 protein: CASSLRRQGGETQYF
V gene: TRBV19; D gene: TRBD1; clone size: -; J gene: TRBJ2-7; CDR3 DNA: TGTGCCAGTAGTATTCTCCCCTTGCCTGGACAGGGTAGCCACGAGCAGTACTTC; CDR3 protein: CASSILPLPGQGSHEQYF
V gene: TRBV28; D gene: TRBD2; clone size: -; J gene: TRBJ2-1; CDR3 DNA: TGTGCCAGCAGCCAAGCCAGCGGGAGGCTATACAATGAGCAGTTCTTC; CDR3 protein: CASSQASGRLYNEQFF
V gene: TRBV4-2; D gene: TRBD1; clone size: -; J gene: TRBJ2-7; CDR3 DNA: TGTGCCAGCAGCCACGGGACAGGGGAAGAGCAGTACTTC; CDR3 protein: CASSHGTGEEQYF
V gene: TRBV7-9; D gene: -; clone size: few; J gene: TRBJ1-1; CDR3 DNA: TGTGCCAGCAGCTTTACGCACTCAGGGGAGAAGGGGAAAGCTTTCTTT; CDR3 protein: CASSFTHSGEKGKAFF
V gene: TRBV28; D gene: TRBD2; clone size: -; J gene: TRBJ2-7; CDR3 DNA: TGTGCCAGCAGTCCGCTGGGGGGGGAACCCTACGAGCAGTACTTC; CDR3 protein: CASSPLGGEPYEQYF
V gene: TRBV19; D gene: -; clone size: few; J gene: TRBJ2-5; CDR3 DNA: TGTGCCAGTAGTCCCGTCAGAGGGAGAGAGCAAGAGACCCAGTACTTC; CDR3 protein: CASSPVRGREQETQYF
V gene: TRBV7-9; D gene: -; clone size: -; J gene: TRBJ2-3; CDR3 DNA: TGTGCCAGCAGCTCGAGGGTTGATCTGCGGGGCACAGATACGCAGTATTTT; CDR3 protein: CASSSRVDLRGTDTQYF
V gene: TRBV30; D gene: TRBD1; clone size: -; J gene: TRBJ1-1; CDR3 DNA: TGTGCCTGGAGGACAGGGTCGAACACTGAAGCTTTCTTT; CDR3 protein: CAWRTGSNTEAFF
V gene: TRBV7-9; D gene: -; clone size: -; J gene: TRBJ1-1; CDR3 DNA: TGTGCCAGCAGCCCCTATCTCACTGAAGCTTTCTTT; CDR3 protein: CASSPYLTEAFF
V gene: TRBV4-1; D gene: TRBD1; clone size: few; J gene: TRBJ1-6; CDR3 DNA: TGCGCCAGCAGCCATGCCCCGGGACAGGGGACTAATTCACCCCTCCACTTT; CDR3 protein: CASSHAPGQGTNSPLHF
V gene: TRBV2; D gene: -; clone size: -; J gene: TRBJ2-7; CDR3 DNA: TGTGCCAGCAGAGGACAGCTTGGCAACTACGAGCAGTACTTC; CDR3 protein: CASRGQLGNYEQYF
V gene: TRBV7-2; D gene: TRBD1; clone size: once; J gene: TRBJ2-2; CDR3 DNA: TGTGCCAGCAGCTTAATCTATCCAGGGGGGCTGTTTTTT; CDR3 protein: CASSLIYPGGLFF
V gene: TRBV2; D gene: TRBD1; clone size: -; J gene: TRBJ1-2; CDR3 DNA: TGTGCCAGCAGGGACAGGGGAGACTATGGCTACACCTTC; CDR3 protein: CASRDRGDYGYTF
V gene: TRBV28; D gene: TRBD1; clone size: -; J gene: TRBJ1-1; CDR3 DNA: TGTGCCAGCAGTACGACAGGGGACACTGAAGCTTTCTTT; CDR3 protein: CASSTTGDTEAFF
V gene: TRBV28; D gene: TRBD1; clone size: -; J gene: TRBJ1-1; CDR3 DNA: TGTGCCAGCGCAGCGCCTGAGGGGGCCGGCACTGAAGCTTTCTTT; CDR3 protein: CASAAPEGAGTEAFF
V gene: TRBV15; D gene: -; clone size: -; J gene: TRBJ1-2; CDR3 DNA: TGTGCCACCGGATCGGGGGAGGTCTCCTATGGCTACACCTTC; CDR3 protein: CATGSGEVSYGYTF
V gene: TRBV28; D gene: TRBD1; clone size: -; J gene: TRBJ1-2; CDR3 DNA: TGTGCCAGCAGTTTTCGCGCAGGGGGTGGCTACACCTTC; CDR3 protein: CASSFRAGGGYTF
V gene: TRBV28; D gene: TRBD1; clone size: -; J gene: TRBJ2-3; CDR3 DNA: TGTGCCAGCAGTTTAACCGGACAGGGGGCAGATACGCAGTATTTT; CDR3 protein: CASSLTGQGADTQYF
V gene: TRBV27; D gene: -; clone size: -; J gene: TRBJ2-7; CDR3 DNA: TGTGCCAGCAGTTTAATCCCCCAGGGCAGGCCGTACGAGCAGTACTTC; CDR3 protein: CASSLIPQGRPYEQYF
V gene: TRBV7-6; D gene: -; clone size: -; J gene: TRBJ2-1; CDR3 DNA: TGTGCCAGCAGCTTAGCTGTTGCAGGAAAAGAGCATGAGCAGTTCTTC; CDR3 protein: CASSLAVAGKEHEQFF
V gene: TRBV27; D gene: -; clone size: -; J gene: TRBJ1-2; CDR3 DNA: TGTGCCAGCACCGACCGGGGGGCGCGTGGCTACACCTTC; CDR3 protein: CASTDRGARGYTF
V gene: TRBV15; D gene: -; clone size: -; J gene: TRBJ2-2; CDR3 DNA: TGTGCCACCAGCAGAGGCGGGACAGCGAACACCGGGGAGCTGTTTTTT; CDR3 protein: CATSRGGTANTGELFF
V gene: TRBV11-1; D gene: -; clone size: -; J gene: TRBJ1-1; CDR3 DNA: TGTGCCAGCAGCTTAAGGAGAGCTCTGAACACTGAAGCTTTCTTT; CDR3 protein: CASSLRRALNTEAFF
V gene: TRBV2; D gene: TRBD1; clone size: few; J gene: TRBJ1-5; CDR3 DNA: TGTGCCAGCACCTGGGGACAGGGCAATCAGCCCCAGCATTTT; CDR3 protein: CASTWGQGNQPQHF
V gene: TRBV18; D gene: -; clone size: -; J gene: TRBJ1-1; CDR3 DNA: TGTGCCAGCTCACCTCAAAGGAGGACTGAAGCTTTCTTT; CDR3 protein: CASSPQRRTEAFF
V gene: TRBV28; D gene: TRBD1; clone size: -; J gene: TRBJ1-5; CDR3 DNA: TGTGCCAGCAGTTTAAATTCCGGGACAGGGGGGCGGCGGCCCCAGCATTTT; CDR3 protein: CASSLNSGTGGRRPQHF
V gene: TRBV5-1; D gene: TRBD2; clone size: -; J gene: TRBJ2-3; CDR3 DNA: TGCGCCAGCAGCTCCCCGGGACTAGCCCCATCGGGCACAGATACGCAGTATTTT; CDR3 protein: CASSSPGLAPSGTDTQYF
V gene: TRBV7-2; D gene: -; clone size: once; J gene: TRBJ2-7; CDR3 DNA: TGTGCCAGCAGCTTGACCGGGACAAGCAATTTCCCCTACGAGCAGTACTTC; CDR3 protein: CASSLTGTSNFPYEQYF
V gene: TRBV5-5; D gene: -; clone size: -; J gene: TRBJ1-5; CDR3 DNA: TGTGCCAGCAGCTTAGGCGGCGATCAGCCCCAGCATTTT; CDR3 protein: CASSLGGDQPQHF
V gene: TRBV15; D gene: -; clone size: few; J gene: TRBJ1-2; CDR3 DNA: TGTGCCACCAGCCCAGGGTATGGCTACACCTTC; CDR3 protein: CATSPGYGYTF
V gene: TRBV28; D gene: TRBD2; clone size: -; J gene: TRBJ2-7; CDR3 DNA: TGTGCCAGCACCCCTCCCGGGAGGGTTGAGCAGTACTTC; CDR3 protein: CASTPPGRVEQYF
V gene: TRBV27; D gene: -; clone size: -; J gene: TRBJ1-6; CDR3 DNA: TGTGCCAGCAGTTTCTCAGGGTACAGCTCACCCCTCCACTTT; CDR3 protein: CASSFSGYSSPLHF
V gene: TRBV19; D gene: -; clone size: few; J gene: TRBJ1-2; CDR3 DNA: TGTGCCAGTAGTCTTCAGTCGGGCTATGGCTACACCTTC; CDR3 protein: CASSLQSGYGYTF